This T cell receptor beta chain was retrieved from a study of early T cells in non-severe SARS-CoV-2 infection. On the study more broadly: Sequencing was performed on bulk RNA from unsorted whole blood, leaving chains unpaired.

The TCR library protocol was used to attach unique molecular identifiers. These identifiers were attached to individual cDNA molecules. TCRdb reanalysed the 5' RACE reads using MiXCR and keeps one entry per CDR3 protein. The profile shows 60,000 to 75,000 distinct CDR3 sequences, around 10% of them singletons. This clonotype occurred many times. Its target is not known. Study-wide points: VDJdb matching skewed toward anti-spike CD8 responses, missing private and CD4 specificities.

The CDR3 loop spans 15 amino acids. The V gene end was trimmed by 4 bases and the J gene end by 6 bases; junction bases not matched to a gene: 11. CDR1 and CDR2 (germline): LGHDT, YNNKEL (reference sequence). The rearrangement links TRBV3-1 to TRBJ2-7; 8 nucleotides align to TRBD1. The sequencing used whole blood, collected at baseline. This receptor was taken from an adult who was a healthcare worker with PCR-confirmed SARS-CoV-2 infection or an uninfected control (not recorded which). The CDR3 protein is CASSLQGARGREQYF. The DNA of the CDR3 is TGTGCCAGCAGCCTGCAGGGGGCGCGGGGTCGCGAGCAGTACTTC.